The 27 T cell receptor beta chains listed next were all sequenced from one sample in a study of blood T cell repertoires in COVID-19. TCRdb's copy holds only in-frame clones and misses some; the assay was immunoSEQ multiplex PCR. Among approximately 81,000 clones, approximately 78% were seen once, and the ten largest hold around 7.2%. What was sequenced was peripheral blood. The receptors derive from a human donor in a cohort sampled during active COVID-19.

V is TRBV18 and J is TRBJ2-3; D possibly corresponds to TRBD2 (6 bases). V lost 3 bases and J 8 bases, leaving 12 bases between the germline ends. Germline loops: CDR1 KGHSH, CDR2 LQKENI. The CDR3 extends over 13 amino acids. This CDR3 reads CASSPLVGGTQYF. In DNA, the CDR3 is TGTGCCAGCTCACCGTTAGTGGGAGGTACGCAGTATTTT.

The chain employs TRBV30 and TRBJ2-7; D gene uncertain. The V gene's germline CDR1 is GTSNPN and CDR2 SVGIG (reference sequence). Trimming removed 5 bases at V and 2 bases at J, with 13 bases between. This CDR3 comprises 13 residues. This chain's CDR3 is CAWCPFDTYEQYF. In nucleotides, the CDR3 is TGTGCCTGGTGTCCATTCGACACCTACGAGCAGTACTTC.

The genes are TRBV11-1 and TRBJ1-6; TRBD1 aligns across 9 bases. Per germline, CDR1 SGHAT and CDR2 FQDESV (reference sequence). With V trimmed by 5 bases and J by 7 bases, 9 bases remained unmatched. This CDR3 contains 16 residues. CDR3 loop: CASSPDRGRKNSPLHF. CDR3 in DNA: TGTGCCAGCAGCCCAGACAGGGGGAGAAAGAATTCACCCCTCCACTTT. Full variable domain (outside the CDR3, taken from reference TRBV11-1 and TRBJ1-6): EAEVAQSPRYKITEKSQAVAFWCDPISGHATLYWYRQILGQGPELLVQFQDESVVDDSQLPKDRFSAERLKGVDSTLKIQPAELGDSAMYLCASSPDRGRKNSPLHFGNGTRLTVT.

In DNA, the CDR3 is TGTGCCAGCAGTTATTTGAGCAGGGATGCTGAAGCTTTCTTT. It specifies CASSYLSRDAEAFF. V is TRBV6-5 and J is TRBJ1-1; the D gene is possibly TRBD1 (5 bases). Trimming cost V 3 bases and J 6 bases, with 14 bases left between them. Germline-derived CDR1 and CDR2 are MNHEY and SVGAGI. This CDR3 comprises 14 residues.

V usage is TRBV10-3 and J usage is TRBJ1-3, with 11 bases matching TRBD1. Trimming removed 6 bases from V and 2 bases from J; junction bases left unmatched: 6. There are 16 residues in the CDR3. Germline CDR1 ENHRY, CDR2 SYGVKD. DNA for the CDR3: TGTGCCATCAGCCATTCGGGACAGGGGGCTGGAAACACCATATATTTT. It specifies CAISHSGQGAGNTIYF.

This clone was seen a single time. The chain combines TRBV25-1 with TRBJ1-1; D unresolved. The CDR3 runs 11 residues. V was pared by 7 bases and J by 1 base, with 4 bases between. Germline assignment: CDR1 MGHDK and CDR2 SYGVNS. CDR3 residues: CASIGNTEAFF. The DNA of the CDR3 is TGTGCCAGCATCGGGAACACTGAAGCTTTCTTT.

CDR3 sequence (DNA): TGTGCCAGCAGTATGGGACAGGTCGTAAAGCCCCAGCATTTT. This codes for CASSMGQVVKPQHF. This sequence joins TRBV6-5 and TRBJ1-5; 8 bases line up with TRBD1. The CDR3 runs to 14 residues. Germline-derived CDR1 and CDR2 are MNHEY and SVGAGI. Trimming took 5 bases from V and 8 from J; bases not matched to a gene: 8.

V and J are TRBV10-2 and TRBJ1-2, with D perhaps matching TRBD1 (5 bases). V was trimmed by 3 bases and J by 2 bases, leaving 19 bases between them. Per the germline V gene, CDR1 is WSHSY and CDR2 is SAAADI. The CDR3 sequence is 17 residues long. This CDR3 reads CASSDGGVGATNYGYTF. CDR3 DNA: TGCGCCAGCAGTGATGGGGGGGTTGGGGCGACAAACTATGGCTACACCTTC.

DNA of the CDR3: TGTGCCACGGGACAGGGGATCGGGCAGTACTTC. Amino acid sequence: CATGQGIGQYF. The chain carries TRBV25-1 and TRBJ2-7; 10 bases agree with TRBD1. This CDR3 is 11 amino acids long. V lost 10 bases and J lost 9; bases outside the gene matches: 6. From germline, CDR1 is MGHDK and CDR2 SYGVNS.

The CDR3 sequence is CASGLLPGSYEQYF. CDR3 bases: TGTGCTAGTGGTCTGCTCCCAGGCTCCTACGAGCAGTACTTC. V and J are TRBV12-5 and TRBJ2-7; D gene unclear. Trimming cost V 5 bases and J 0 bases, with 11 bases left between them. This CDR3 is built from 14 residues. CDR1 is LGHNT and CDR2 is FRNRAP in the germline V gene.

The chain employs TRBV6-4 and TRBJ1-2; TRBD1 matches 9 bases. The CDR3 totals 16 residues. Germline loops: CDR1 MRHNA, CDR2 SNTAGT. J gave up 4 bases and V 0 bases, and 6 bases lay outside the gene matches. The CDR3 loop is CASSDSRGTGPYGYTF. The CDR3 DNA is TGTGCCAGCAGTGACTCAAGGGGGACAGGGCCCTATGGCTACACCTTC.

Here the CDR3 DNA reads TGCGCCAGTTTTCATGGGGGGGAACCCACCGGGGAGCTGTTTTTT. Its protein product is CASFHGGEPTGELFF. The chain recombines TRBV23-1 with TRBJ2-2; 7 nucleotides align to TRBD2. TRBV23-1 has ORF status, its function being uncertain. Unmatched junction bases numbered 11, after V lost 9 bases and J lost 4 bases. The CDR3 covers 15 residues.

The chain is built from TRBV3-1 (or the pseudogene TRBV3-2) and TRBJ2-7, with TRBD1 matching 9 bases. This CDR3 has 14 amino acids. Germline CDR1 is LGHDT and CDR2 is YNNKEL (reference sequence). Germline trimming cut 3 bases from V and 6 bases from J; bases unmatched to any gene: 6. The CDR3 reads CASSHGTGRGEQYF. CDR3 in DNA: TGTGCCAGCAGCCACGGGACAGGGAGAGGCGAGCAGTACTTC.

This rearrangement joins TRBV5-1 to TRBJ1-2, with D tentatively TRBD1 (5 bases). Germline CDR1 and CDR2: SGHRS and YFSETQ. V was trimmed by 0 bases and J by 3 bases, leaving 9 bases between them. CDR3 size: 14 residues. The CDR3 is CASSLVRGDYGYTF. DNA for the CDR3: TGCGCCAGCAGCTTGGTTAGGGGCGACTATGGCTACACCTTC.

This chain links TRBV3-1 (or the pseudogene TRBV3-2) with TRBJ2-3; 9 positions match TRBD2. The CDR3 extends over 15 amino acids. The V segment lost 4 bases and the J segment 4 bases; nucleotides outside the gene matches: 6. The germline gives CDR1 LGHDT, CDR2 YNNKEL (reference sequence). Here the CDR3 reads CASSPRGLAADTQYF. DNA for the CDR3: TGTGCCAGCAGCCCCCGGGGACTAGCCGCAGATACGCAGTATTTT.

This chain uses TRBV6-5 with TRBJ1-5; D gene unclear. Germline V gives CDR1 MNHEY, CDR2 SVGAGI. Trimming cost V 6 bases and J 0 bases, with 6 bases left between them. This CDR3 has 13 amino acids. CDR3 residues: CASRRHSNQPQHF. The CDR3 nucleotides read TGTGCCAGCAGGAGACATAGCAATCAGCCCCAGCATTTT.

The chain recombines TRBV18 with TRBJ1-2, with 7 bases that match TRBD1. The CDR3 is 13 amino acids. Germline CDR1 is KGHSH and CDR2 is LQKENI. The V gene end was trimmed by 3 bases and the J gene end by 10 bases; junction bases not matched to a gene: 8. CDR3 protein: CASSPRDRGVYTF. CDR3 bases: TGTGCCAGCTCACCCCGGGACAGAGGGGTCTACACCTTC.

V gene TRBV14 combines with J gene TRBJ2-7, with a possible D match to TRBD1 (5 bases). CDR1 is SGHDN and CDR2 is FVKESK in the germline V gene. This CDR3 region has 13 residues. Trimming left V 1 base short and J 6 bases short, with 10 bases between. CDR3 protein: CASSQVPTAEQYF. CDR3 in DNA: TGTGCCAGCAGCCAAGTCCCGACAGCCGAGCAGTACTTC.

The CDR3 here is CASSPDAGQGVTDTQYF. DNA for the CDR3: TGTGCCAGCAGCCCAGATGCGGGACAGGGGGTCACAGATACGCAGTATTTT. This chain joins TRBV7-9 and TRBJ2-3, with 11 bases matching TRBD1. The CDR3 consists of 17 residues. The trim removed 5 bases at V and 2 bases at J, leaving 9 bases unmatched. Germline V gene lookup returns CDR1 SEHNR and CDR2 FQNEAQ (reference sequence).

This chain connects TRBV20-1 to TRBJ2-7; D not certain. Germline CDR1 is DFQATT and CDR2 is SNEGSKA (reference sequence). The CDR3 is 11 residues long. The V gene lost 4 bases and the J gene lost 1 base, with 5 bases spanning the gap. CDR3 in amino acids: CSATSSYEQYF. The CDR3 region has the DNA TGCAGTGCTACCAGTTCCTACGAGCAGTACTTC.

The chain uses TRBV18 and TRBJ1-5; D is unclear. This CDR3 is 13 amino acids long. Germline V gives CDR1 KGHSH, CDR2 LQKENI. Trimming stripped 6 bases from V and 2 bases from J, with 8 bases between. CDR3 residues: CASSTGGNQPQHF. As DNA, the CDR3 is TGTGCCAGCTCGACCGGGGGCAATCAGCCCCAGCATTTT.

V usage is TRBV3-1 (or the pseudogene TRBV3-2) and J usage is TRBJ2-5; 16 positions agree with TRBD2. The CDR3 extends over 17 amino acids. The germline V gene has CDR1 LGHDT and CDR2 YNNKEL (reference sequence). V was pared by 4 bases and J by 3 bases, with 5 bases of the junction left unmatched. CDR3 protein: CASSLGTSGGEKETQYF. CDR3 nucleotide sequence: TGTGCCAGCAGCCTTGGGACTAGCGGGGGGGAAAAAGAGACCCAGTACTTC.

The chain carries TRBV19 and TRBJ1-1; 8 positions agree with TRBD1. Germline CDR1 LNHDA, CDR2 SQIVND (reference sequence). V was pared by 5 bases and J by 5 bases, with 7 bases of the junction left unmatched. CDR3 length equals 14 residues. The CDR3 bases are TGTGCCAGTAGTGACAACAGGGGGGGAACTGAAGCTTTCTTT. This sequence encodes CASSDNRGGTEAFF.

The chain employs TRBV29-1 and TRBJ1-2; D may be TRBD1 (6 bases). The germline V and J ends were trimmed by 7 bases and 0 bases, with 15 bases remaining between them. The CDR3 loop spans 14 amino acids. CDR1 is SQVTM, CDR2 ANQGSEA, per germline. The DNA of the CDR3 is TGCAGCGCAAACCAGGGGAAAGCTAACTATGGCTACACCTTC. Translated, it gives CSANQGKANYGYTF.

The V and J genes are TRBV24-1 and TRBJ1-1; 7 bases line up with TRBD1. With 9 bases clipped from V and 1 base from J, the junction kept 10 bases outside the gene matches. The CDR3 runs 15 residues. Germline CDR1 KGHDR, CDR2 SFDVKD. The CDR3 sequence: CATADPRDRNTEAFF. In nucleotides, the CDR3 is TGTGCCACCGCGGATCCCCGGGACAGGAACACTGAAGCTTTCTTT.

The chain is built from TRBV7-3 and TRBJ1-6; D possibly corresponds to TRBD1 (5 bases). The CDR3 sequence is 14 residues long. Trimming cost V 0 bases and J 8 bases, with 8 bases left between them. Per the germline V gene, CDR1 is SGHTA and CDR2 is FQGTGA. CDR3 nucleotide sequence: TGTGCCAGCAGCTTAACGGCACAGGATTCACCCCTCCACTTT. It encodes CASSLTAQDSPLHF.

This clone has more than one count but fewer than ten. The chain has TRBV4-3 and TRBJ2-2, with TRBD2 matching over 7 bases. This CDR3 comprises 13 residues. CDR1 and CDR2 (germline): LGHNA, YSLEER. The trim removed 4 bases at V and 6 bases at J, leaving 2 bases unmatched. In DNA, the CDR3 is TGCGCCAGCAGCCTTGCGGGAGCCGGGGAGCTGTTTTTT. It codes for CASSLAGAGELFF.